These 21 T cell receptor beta chains came from one sample sequenced in a study of blood T cell repertoires in COVID-19. The table came from immunoSEQ multiplex PCR; TCRdb's copy has only in-frame clones and leaves some out. This sample has a few hundred thousand clones; around nine tenths occur once, and the top ten carry about 10%. Sequencing was carried out using peripheral blood. The receptors shown here come from a man in his forties who had recovered from COVID-19.

This chain's CDR3 is CASSFRGSGTEAFF. The CDR3 region has the DNA TGCGCCAGCAGCTTTCGGGGGAGTGGAACTGAAGCTTTCTTT. This rearrangement joins TRBV5-1 to TRBJ1-1, with D maybe TRBD1 (5 bases). The ends were cut back, 2 bases at V and 5 bases at J, with 13 bases in the middle. In germline, CDR1 is SGHRS, CDR2 YFSETQ. CDR3 length: 14 residues.

The chain links TRBV7-9 to TRBJ2-3; possible D gene TRBD2, 5 bases. The germline gives CDR1 SEHNR, CDR2 FQNEAQ (reference sequence). The CDR3 is made up of 16 amino acids. Trimming removed 4 bases from V and 4 bases from J, with 18 bases in between. The CDR3 region is CASSSRTGVVADTQYF. DNA for the CDR3: TGTGCCAGCAGCTCCCGGACTGGGGTCGTAGCAGATACGCAGTATTTT.

This clone appeared a few times. The genes are TRBV3-1 (or the pseudogene TRBV3-2) and TRBJ2-5; TRBD1 agrees at 10 bases. The CDR3 consists of 13 residues. The germline V gene encodes CDR1 LGHDT and CDR2 YNNKEL (reference sequence). The junction had 9 bases not matched to a gene; V was cut back by 11 bases and J by 6 bases. The CDR3 is CAAEDRGMKTQYF. CDR3 bases: TGTGCCGCAGAGGACAGGGGGATGAAGACCCAGTACTTC.

This clone was counted a single time. The rearrangement uses TRBV12-3 or TRBV12-4 and TRBJ2-7; possibly TRBD1 for D (5 bases). Between the trimmed V and J ends, which lost 2 bases and 5 bases, there was a span of 10 bases. The CDR3 is made up of 13 amino acids. The CDR3 DNA reads as TGTGCCAGCAGTTTAAGGGGTTACCACGAGCAGTACTTC. Residues: CASSLRGYHEQYF.

The chain links TRBV6-5 to TRBJ2-1, with a possible D match to TRBD1 (6 bases). The CDR3 is made up of 12 amino acids. CDR1 and CDR2 (germline): MNHEY, SVGAGI. Trimming cost V 8 bases and J 9 bases, with 14 bases left between them. This CDR3 reads CASQQGLVEQFF. The DNA of the CDR3 is TGTGCCAGCCAACAGGGTTTGGTTGAGCAGTTCTTC.

This rearrangement joins TRBV9 to TRBJ1-1; D unresolved. Germline CDR1 is SGDLS and CDR2 is YYNGEE. V lost 0 bases to trimming and J lost 1 base, with 13 bases between them. There are 16 residues in the CDR3. CDR3 nucleotide sequence: TGTGCCAGCAGCGTAGGCGGGTCTGGACCGAACACTGAAGCTTTCTTT. As protein: CASSVGGSGPNTEAFF.

This chain connects TRBV19 to TRBJ2-7; TRBD1 might be the D (5 bases). Germline V lookup: CDR1 LNHDA, CDR2 SQIVND (reference sequence). The CDR3 has 13 amino acids. Trimming removed 3 bases from V and 5 bases from J, with 11 bases in between. CDR3 sequence: CASSMTVKDEQYF. The CDR3, as DNA: TGTGCCAGTAGTATGACAGTAAAGGACGAGCAGTACTTC.

The chain is built from TRBV13 and TRBJ1-3, with TRBD1 matching over 8 bases. Losses at the gene ends were 5 bases for V and 3 bases for J; bases not matched to a gene: 18. The CDR3 loop spans 19 amino acids. Germline CDR1 PRHDT, CDR2 FYEKMQ (reference sequence). For the CDR3, the DNA is TGTGCCAGCAGCGACGCCCGGACAGGGAGAAGTAGATATGGAAACACCATATATTTT. Residues: CASSDARTGRSRYGNTIYF.

This clone was counted between two and nine times. This chain uses TRBV5-1 with TRBJ2-1, with D perhaps TRBD2 (6 bases). CDR1 SGHRS and CDR2 YFSETQ come from the germline V gene. This CDR3 region has 14 residues. Trimming cost V 4 bases and J 7 bases, with 15 bases left between them. The CDR3 nucleotides are TGCGCCAGCAGCCTAAGGAGGGTCGGGAATGAGCAGTTCTTC. It encodes CASSLRRVGNEQFF. Using reference TRBV5-1 and TRBJ2-1 for the parts outside the CDR3, the full variable domain is KAGVTQTPRYLIKTRGQQVTLSCSPISGHRSVSWYQQTPGQGLQFLFEYFSETQRNKGNFPGRFSGRQFSNSRSEMNVSTLELGDSALYLCASSLRRVGNEQFFGPGTRLTVL.

The chain employs TRBV4-3 and TRBJ2-7; maybe TRBD1 (6 bases). The V gene lost 0 bases and the J gene lost 6 bases, with 12 bases spanning the gap. The CDR3 runs to 14 residues. Germline CDR1 and CDR2: LGHNA and YSLEER. CDR3 protein: CASSQDWGQGEQYF. DNA for the CDR3: TGCGCCAGCAGCCAAGATTGGGGGCAGGGCGAGCAGTACTTC.

The genes are TRBV9 and TRBJ2-7; 10 bases agree with TRBD1. In germline, CDR1 is SGDLS, CDR2 YYNGEE. Trimming at V came to 4 bases and at J to 2 bases, leaving 3 bases not matched to a gene. The CDR3 is 14 residues long. CDR3 DNA sequence: TGTGCCAGCAGCTTAGGACAGGGGGCCTACGAGCAGTACTTC. The encoded protein is CASSLGQGAYEQYF.

The chain carries TRBV9 and TRBJ1-2, with 9 positions matching TRBD1. CDR3 length equals 13 residues. Germline trimming cut 3 bases from V and 6 bases from J; bases unmatched to any gene: 3. The germline V gene has CDR1 SGDLS and CDR2 YYNGEE. CDR3 residues: CASSARQGDGYTF. The CDR3 DNA sequence: TGTGCCAGCAGCGCTAGACAGGGGGATGGCTACACCTTC. Filled out from reference TRBV9 and TRBJ1-2, the complete variable domain reads DSGVTQTPKHLITATGQRVTLRCSPRSGDLSVYWYQQSLDQGLQFLIQYYNGEERAKGNILERFSAQQFPDLHSELNLSSLELGDSALYFCASSARQGDGYTFGSGTRLTVV.

This clone was seen once. The chain has TRBV10-3 and TRBJ1-5, with 7 positions matching TRBD1. J lost 1 base, V lost 6 bases, and 3 bases had no gene match. The CDR3 extends over 14 amino acids. Germline assignment: CDR1 ENHRY and CDR2 SYGVKD. The CDR3, as DNA: TGTGCCATCAGCTCACAGGGGAGCAATCAGCCCCAGCATTTT. This translates into CAISSQGSNQPQHF.

The rearrangement joins TRBV19 to TRBJ2-7; 8 bases match TRBD1. CDR3 length equals 14 residues. CDR1 and CDR2 from the germline V gene are LNHDA and SQIVND (reference sequence). V shed 7 bases and J 2 bases; nucleotides not matched to a gene: 7. The CDR3 protein is CASKTDRAPYEQYF. CDR3 DNA sequence: TGTGCCAGTAAGACGGACAGGGCACCCTACGAGCAGTACTTC.

As concerns this clone: At one end the junction does not follow the germline gene, possibly because of a read error. The chain is built from TRBV3-1 (or the pseudogene TRBV3-2) and TRBJ2-3; D may be TRBD2 (5 bases). CDR1 is LGHDT and CDR2 is YNNKEL in the germline V gene (reference sequence). The CDR3 loop spans 15 amino acids. The CDR3 DNA reads as TGTGCCAGCAGCCAAGAGGGAGCTAGCACAAATACGCAGTATTTT. Amino acids: CASSQEGASTNTQYF.

The chain employs TRBV2 and TRBJ2-2, with 8 bases lining up with TRBD1. Germline V CDR1 and CDR2: SNHLY, FYNNEI. The CDR3 totals 18 residues. Trimming cost V 5 bases and J 4 bases; bases outside gene matches: 15. The CDR3 region has the DNA TGTGCCAGCAGTCGAAAACCACTAGGACAGGGCGGCACCGGGGAGCTGTTTTTT. Translation gives CASSRKPLGQGGTGELFF.

The chain uses TRBV9 and TRBJ2-5, with D tentatively TRBD1 (6 bases). Looked up from germline, CDR1 is SGDLS and CDR2 is YYNGEE. CDR3 length: 15 residues. V was cut by 0 bases and J by 7 bases, with 16 bases left in between. The CDR3 region is CASSVEDTGRVTQYF. CDR3 DNA sequence: TGTGCCAGCAGCGTAGAGGATACAGGGCGGGTGACCCAGTACTTC. Full variable domain (missing parts from reference TRBV9 and TRBJ2-5): DSGVTQTPKHLITATGQRVTLRCSPRSGDLSVYWYQQSLDQGLQFLIQYYNGEERAKGNILERFSAQQFPDLHSELNLSSLELGDSALYFCASSVEDTGRVTQYFGPGTRLLVL.

V gene TRBV7-9 combines with J gene TRBJ2-1; D is perhaps TRBD2 (5 bases). CDR3 length: 15 amino acids. Germline CDR1 reads SEHNR; CDR2 reads FQNEAQ (reference sequence). V was clipped by 5 bases and J by 5 bases, with 16 bases between them. The CDR3 DNA follows: TGTGCCAGCAGCCTGGGCGGGCTATCTAACAATGAGCAGTTCTTC. It yields the protein CASSLGGLSNNEQFF.

This clone was seen a handful of times. The chain has TRBV19 and TRBJ1-4; D is undetermined. Trimming removed 3 bases from V and 8 bases from J, with 10 bases in between. CDR1 is LNHDA, CDR2 SQIVND, per germline (reference sequence). The CDR3 length is 13 residues. In DNA form, the CDR3 reads TGTGCCAGTAGTATCCCCCGAGCGGAAAAACTGTTTTTT. This codes for CASSIPRAEKLFF.

This CDR3 reads CASSLMLRGLAANTQYF. The DNA of the CDR3 is TGTGCCAGCAGCTTAATGCTTAGGGGACTAGCCGCAAATACGCAGTATTTT. The chain links TRBV7-2 to TRBJ2-3; TRBD2 aligns across 9 bases. The CDR3 consists of 17 residues. From germline, CDR1 is SGHTA and CDR2 FQGNSA. The V gene end was trimmed by 2 bases and the J gene end by 7 bases; junction bases not matched to a gene: 13.

The chain carries TRBV27 and TRBJ1-5; 7 positions match TRBD1. Germline CDR1 and CDR2: MNHEY and SMNVEV (reference sequence). The CDR3 length is 17 residues. Trimming took 6 bases from V and 3 from J; bases not matched to a gene: 14. The CDR3 loop is CASRALAADRSNQPQHF. In DNA, the CDR3 is TGTGCCAGCAGAGCGCTAGCCGCGGACAGGTCCAATCAGCCCCAGCATTTT.